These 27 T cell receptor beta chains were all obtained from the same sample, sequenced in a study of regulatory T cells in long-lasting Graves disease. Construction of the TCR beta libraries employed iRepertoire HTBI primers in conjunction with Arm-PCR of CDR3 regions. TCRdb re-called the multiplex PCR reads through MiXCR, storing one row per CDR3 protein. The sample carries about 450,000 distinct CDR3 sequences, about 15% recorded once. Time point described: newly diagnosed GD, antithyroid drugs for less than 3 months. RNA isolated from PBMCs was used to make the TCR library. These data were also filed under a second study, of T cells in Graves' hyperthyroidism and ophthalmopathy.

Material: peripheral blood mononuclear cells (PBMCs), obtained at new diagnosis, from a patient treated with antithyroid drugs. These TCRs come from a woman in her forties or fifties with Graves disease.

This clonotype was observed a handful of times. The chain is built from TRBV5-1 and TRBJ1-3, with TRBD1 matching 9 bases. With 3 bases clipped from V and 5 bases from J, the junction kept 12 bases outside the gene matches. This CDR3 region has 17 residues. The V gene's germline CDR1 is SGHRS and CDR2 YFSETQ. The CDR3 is CASSSGTGNLFRNTIYF. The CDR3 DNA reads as TGCGCCAGCAGCTCCGGGACAGGGAATCTTTTTAGAAACACCATATATTTT.

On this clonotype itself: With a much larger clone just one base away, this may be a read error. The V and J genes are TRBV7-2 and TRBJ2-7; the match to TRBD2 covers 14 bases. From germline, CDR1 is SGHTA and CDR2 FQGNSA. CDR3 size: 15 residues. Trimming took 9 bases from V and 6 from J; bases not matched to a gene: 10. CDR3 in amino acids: CASTYGTSGSCEQYF. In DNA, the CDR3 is TGTGCCAGTACCTACGGGACTAGCGGGAGCTGCGAGCAGTACTTC. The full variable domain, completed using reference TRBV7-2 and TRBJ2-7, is GAGVSQSPSNKVTEKGKDVELRCDPISGHTALYWYRQSLGQGLEFLIYFQGNSAPDKSGLPSDRFSAERTGGSVSTLTIQRTQQEDSAVYLCASTYGTSGSCEQYFGPGTRLTVT.

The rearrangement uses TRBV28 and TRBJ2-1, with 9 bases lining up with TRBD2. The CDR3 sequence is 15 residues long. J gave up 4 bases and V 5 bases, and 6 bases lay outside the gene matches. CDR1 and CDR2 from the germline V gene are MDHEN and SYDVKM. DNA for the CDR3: TGTGCCAGCAGTACGACTAGCGGCATGTACAATGAGCAGTTCTTC. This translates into CASSTTSGMYNEQFF.

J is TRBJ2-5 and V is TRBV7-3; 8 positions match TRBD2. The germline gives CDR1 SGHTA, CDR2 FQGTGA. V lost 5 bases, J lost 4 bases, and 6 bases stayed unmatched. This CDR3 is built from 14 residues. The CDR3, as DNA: TGTGCCAGCAGCCCTGGACTAGCAATAGAGACCCAGTACTTC. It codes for CASSPGLAIETQYF. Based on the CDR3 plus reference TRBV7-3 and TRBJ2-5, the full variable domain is GAGVSQTPSNKVTEKGKYVELRCDPISGHTALYWYRQSLGQGPEFLIYFQGTGAADDSGLPNDRFFAVRPEGSVSTLKIQRTERGDSAVYLCASSPGLAIETQYFGPGTRLLVL.

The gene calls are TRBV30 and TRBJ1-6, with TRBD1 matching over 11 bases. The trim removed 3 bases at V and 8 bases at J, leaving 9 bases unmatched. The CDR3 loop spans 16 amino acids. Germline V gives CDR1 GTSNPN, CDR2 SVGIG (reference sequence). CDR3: CAWSPLRTGGYSPLHF. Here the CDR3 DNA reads TGTGCCTGGAGCCCACTTCGGACAGGGGGCTATTCACCCCTCCACTTT.

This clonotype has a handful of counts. The CDR3 sequence: CSVEDRGSREQYF. CDR3 bases: TGCAGCGTTGAAGATAGGGGTAGTCGGGAGCAGTACTTC. The J gene is TRBJ2-7, the V gene TRBV29-1; maybe TRBD1 (5 bases). V lost 0 bases and J 7 bases, leaving 13 bases between the germline ends. The V gene's germline CDR1 is SQVTM and CDR2 ANQGSEA. The CDR3 has 13 residues.

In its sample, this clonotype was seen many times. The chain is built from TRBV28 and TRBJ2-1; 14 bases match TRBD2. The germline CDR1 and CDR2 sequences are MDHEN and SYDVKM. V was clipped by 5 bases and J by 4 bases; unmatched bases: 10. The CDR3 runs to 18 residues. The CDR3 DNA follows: TGTGCCAGCAGTACTACCAATGGACTAGCGGGAGGTTACAATGAGCAGTTCTTC. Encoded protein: CASSTTNGLAGGYNEQFF.

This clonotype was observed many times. CDR3 in amino acids: CASSLRLAGDADTQYF. The CDR3 nucleotides are TGTGCCAGCAGCTTAAGACTAGCGGGAGACGCAGATACGCAGTATTTT. The V gene is TRBV11-1, the J gene TRBJ2-3; 12 positions match TRBD2. Germline CDR1 and CDR2: SGHAT and FQDESV (reference sequence). The trim removed 2 bases at V and 4 bases at J, leaving 4 bases unmatched. The CDR3 is 16 amino acids. Variable domain in full (rest from reference TRBV11-1 and TRBJ2-3): EAEVAQSPRYKITEKSQAVAFWCDPISGHATLYWYRQILGQGPELLVQFQDESVVDDSQLPKDRFSAERLKGVDSTLKIQPAELGDSAMYLCASSLRLAGDADTQYFGPGTRLTVL.

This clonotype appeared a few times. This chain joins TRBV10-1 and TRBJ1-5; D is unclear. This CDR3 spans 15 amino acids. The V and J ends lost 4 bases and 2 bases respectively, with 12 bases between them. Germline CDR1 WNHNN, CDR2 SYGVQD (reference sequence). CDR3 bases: TGCGCCAGCAGTGCAGAGGGCTTGGGCAATCAGCCCCAGCATTTT. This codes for CASSAEGLGNQPQHF.

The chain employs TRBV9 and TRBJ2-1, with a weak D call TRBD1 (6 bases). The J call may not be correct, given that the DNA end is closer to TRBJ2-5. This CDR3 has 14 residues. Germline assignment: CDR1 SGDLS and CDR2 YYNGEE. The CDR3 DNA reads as TGTGCCAGCAGCGTAGGAGGGACAAAAGAGACCCAGTACTTC. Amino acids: CASSVGGTKETQYF.

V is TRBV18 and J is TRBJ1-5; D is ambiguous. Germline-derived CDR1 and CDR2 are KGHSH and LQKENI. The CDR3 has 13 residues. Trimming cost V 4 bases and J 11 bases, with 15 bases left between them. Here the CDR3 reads CASSRHSGESQHF. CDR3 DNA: TGTGCCAGCTCACGTCACAGTGGGGAATCCCAGCATTTT.

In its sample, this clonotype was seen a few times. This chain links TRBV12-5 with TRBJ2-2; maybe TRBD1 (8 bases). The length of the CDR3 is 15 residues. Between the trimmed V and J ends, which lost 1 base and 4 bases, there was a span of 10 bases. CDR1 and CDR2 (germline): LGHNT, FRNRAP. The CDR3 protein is CASGLDRGGTGELFF. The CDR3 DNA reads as TGTGCTAGTGGTTTGGACAGGGGGGGCACCGGGGAGCTGTTTTTT.

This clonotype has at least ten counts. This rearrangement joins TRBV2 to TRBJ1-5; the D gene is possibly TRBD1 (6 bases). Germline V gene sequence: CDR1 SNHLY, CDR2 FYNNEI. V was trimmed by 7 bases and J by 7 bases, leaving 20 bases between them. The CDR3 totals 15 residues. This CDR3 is CASTIGAGAGQPQHF. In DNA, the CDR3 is TGTGCCAGCACCATCGGGGCAGGGGCAGGACAGCCCCAGCATTTT.

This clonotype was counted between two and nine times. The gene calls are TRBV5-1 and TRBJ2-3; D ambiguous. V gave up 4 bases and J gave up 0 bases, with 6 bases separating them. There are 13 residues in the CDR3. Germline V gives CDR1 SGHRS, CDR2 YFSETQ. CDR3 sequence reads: CASSMTSTDTQYF. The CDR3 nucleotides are TGCGCCAGCAGCATGACTAGCACAGATACGCAGTATTTT.

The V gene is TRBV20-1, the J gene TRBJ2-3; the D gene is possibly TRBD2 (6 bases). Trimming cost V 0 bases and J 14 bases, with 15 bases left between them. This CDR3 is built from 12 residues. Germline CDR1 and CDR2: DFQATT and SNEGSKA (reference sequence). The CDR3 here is CSARDHQGLPYF. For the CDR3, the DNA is TGCAGTGCTAGAGATCATCAGGGACTTCCGTATTTT.

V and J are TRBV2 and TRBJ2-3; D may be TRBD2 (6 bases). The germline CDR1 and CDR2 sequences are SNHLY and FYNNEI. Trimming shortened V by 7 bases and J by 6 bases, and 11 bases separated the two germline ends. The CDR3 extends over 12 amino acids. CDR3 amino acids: CASIGGGDTQYF. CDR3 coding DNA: TGTGCCAGCATTGGGGGAGGCGATACGCAGTATTTT.

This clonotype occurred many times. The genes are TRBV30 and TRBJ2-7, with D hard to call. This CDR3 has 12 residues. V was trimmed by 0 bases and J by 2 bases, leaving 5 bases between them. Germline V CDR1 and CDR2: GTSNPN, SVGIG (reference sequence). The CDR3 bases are TGTGCCTGGAGTGTAGGGACCTACGAGCAGTACTTC. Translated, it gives CAWSVGTYEQYF.

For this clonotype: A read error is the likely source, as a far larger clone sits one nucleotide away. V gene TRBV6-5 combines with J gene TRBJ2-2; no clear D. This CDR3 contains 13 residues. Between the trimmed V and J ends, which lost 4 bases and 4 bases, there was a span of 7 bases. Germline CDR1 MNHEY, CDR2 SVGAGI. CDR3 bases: TGTGCCAGCAGTTGCGGATCCACCGGGGAGCTGTTTTTT. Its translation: CASSCGSTGELFF.

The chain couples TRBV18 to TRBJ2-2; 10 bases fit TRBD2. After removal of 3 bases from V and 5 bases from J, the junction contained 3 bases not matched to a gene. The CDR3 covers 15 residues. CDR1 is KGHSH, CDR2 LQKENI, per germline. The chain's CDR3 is CASSPVAGGTGELFF. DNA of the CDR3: TGTGCCAGCTCACCCGTAGCGGGAGGAACCGGGGAGCTGTTTTTT.

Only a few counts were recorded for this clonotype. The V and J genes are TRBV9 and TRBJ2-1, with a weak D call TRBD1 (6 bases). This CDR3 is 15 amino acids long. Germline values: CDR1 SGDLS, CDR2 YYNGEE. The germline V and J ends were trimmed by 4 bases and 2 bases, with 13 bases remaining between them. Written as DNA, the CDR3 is TGTGCCAGCAGCTCAACGACAGGAACCTACAATGAGCAGTTCTTC. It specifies CASSSTTGTYNEQFF.

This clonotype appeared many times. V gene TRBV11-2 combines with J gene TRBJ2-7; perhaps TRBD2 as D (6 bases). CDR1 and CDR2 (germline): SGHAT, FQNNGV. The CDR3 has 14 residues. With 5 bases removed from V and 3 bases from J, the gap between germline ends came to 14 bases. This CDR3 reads CASSTRDSHYEQYF. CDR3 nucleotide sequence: TGTGCCAGCAGCACCCGGGACTCCCACTACGAGCAGTACTTC.

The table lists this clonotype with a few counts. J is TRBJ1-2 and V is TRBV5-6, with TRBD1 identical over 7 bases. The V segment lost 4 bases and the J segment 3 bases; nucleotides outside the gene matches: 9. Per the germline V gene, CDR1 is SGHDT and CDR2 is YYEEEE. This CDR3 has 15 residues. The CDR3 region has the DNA TGTGCCAGCAGCACAAGACAGGGAGTTTACTATGGCTACACCTTC. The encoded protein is CASSTRQGVYYGYTF.

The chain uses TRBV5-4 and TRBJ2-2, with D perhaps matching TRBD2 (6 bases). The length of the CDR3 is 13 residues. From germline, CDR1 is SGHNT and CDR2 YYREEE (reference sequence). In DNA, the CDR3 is TGTGCAATAGCGGAAACGAACACCGGGGAGCTGTTTTTT. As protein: CAIAETNTGELFF.

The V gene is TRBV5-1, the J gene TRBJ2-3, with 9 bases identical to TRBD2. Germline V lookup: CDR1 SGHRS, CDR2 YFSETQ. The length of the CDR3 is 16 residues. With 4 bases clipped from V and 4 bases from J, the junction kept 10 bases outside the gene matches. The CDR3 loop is CASSPPSGTEADTQYF. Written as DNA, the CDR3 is TGCGCCAGCAGCCCGCCTAGCGGGACCGAGGCAGATACGCAGTATTTT.

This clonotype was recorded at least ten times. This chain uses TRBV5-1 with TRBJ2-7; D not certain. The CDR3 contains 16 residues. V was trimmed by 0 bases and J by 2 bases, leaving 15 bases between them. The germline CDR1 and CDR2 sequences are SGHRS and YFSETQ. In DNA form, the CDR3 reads TGCGCCAGCAGCTTGGTCGCCGCGCAGGCCCCCTACGAGCAGTACTTC. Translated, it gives CASSLVAAQAPYEQYF.

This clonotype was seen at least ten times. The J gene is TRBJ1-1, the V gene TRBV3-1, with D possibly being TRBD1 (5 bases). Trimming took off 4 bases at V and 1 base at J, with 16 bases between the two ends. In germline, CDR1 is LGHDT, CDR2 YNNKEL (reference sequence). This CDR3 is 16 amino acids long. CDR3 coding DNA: TGTGCCAGCAGCCTCTGGACGGGGGAGTCGAACACTGAAGCTTTCTTT. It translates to CASSLWTGESNTEAFF.

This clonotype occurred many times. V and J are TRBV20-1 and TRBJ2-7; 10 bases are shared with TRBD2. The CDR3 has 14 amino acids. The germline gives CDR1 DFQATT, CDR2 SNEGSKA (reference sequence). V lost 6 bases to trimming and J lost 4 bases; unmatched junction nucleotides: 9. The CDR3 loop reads CSANLAGVLYEQYF. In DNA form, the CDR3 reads TGCAGTGCGAATCTAGCGGGAGTTTTATACGAGCAGTACTTC.